These 2 T cell receptor beta chains came from one sample sequenced in a study of T cell responses to AZD1222 COVID-19 vaccine. The method was immunoSEQ multiplex PCR; TCRdb's version includes in-frame clones alone and lacks a portion of them. The table has 85,000 to 90,000 clones, around nine tenths seen once. The input for sequencing was peripheral blood, taken 28 days after the second AZD1222 dose. The receptor set was obtained from an adult who received the AZD1222 COVID-19 vaccine.

The chain uses TRBV5-1 and TRBJ2-1; 9 bases are a match to TRBD1. The CDR3 consists of 15 residues. CDR1 is SGHRS, CDR2 YFSETQ, per germline. V lost 0 bases to trimming and J lost 4 bases; unmatched junction nucleotides: 2. CDR3 coding DNA: TGCGCCAGCAGCTTGGAACAGGGGGCATACAATGAGCAGTTCTTC. The encoded protein is CASSLEQGAYNEQFF.

This clone has a single count. The J gene is TRBJ1-5, the V gene TRBV6-5, with a weak D call TRBD1 (6 bases). This CDR3 has 13 amino acids. V was clipped by 6 bases and J by 6 bases, with 12 bases between them. Per the germline V gene, CDR1 is MNHEY and CDR2 is SVGAGI. This CDR3 is CASRTGWGQPQHF. CDR3 bases: TGTGCCAGCAGAACAGGGTGGGGTCAGCCCCAGCATTTT.